A single sample is the source of the 20 T cell receptor beta chains below, sequenced in a study of CD8 T cells in Susac syndrome. Reverse transcription of roughly 0.5 to 1 ug RNA used random hexamers. Using its own MiXCR run on the immunoSEQ multiplex PCR reads, TCRdb lists one record per CDR3 protein. This sample has around 200,000 distinct CDR3 sequences, with 95% found just once. Sequencing was carried out using CD4+ T cells from PBMCs. These receptors were obtained from a human donor with multiple sclerosis.

V gene TRBV29-1 combines with J gene TRBJ1-4; 7 positions agree with TRBD1. Germline lookup yields CDR1 SQVTM and CDR2 ANQGSEA. J lost 2 bases, V lost 6 bases, and 3 bases had no gene match. CDR3 length: 13 amino acids. The CDR3 sequence is CSVATGTNEKLFF. DNA of the CDR3: TGCAGCGTGGCGACAGGGACTAATGAAAAACTGTTTTTT.

This clonotype was counted only a few times. This chain joins TRBV7-9 and TRBJ2-1, with D unresolved. Germline V gives CDR1 SEHNR, CDR2 FQNEAQ (reference sequence). Trimming shortened V by 3 bases and J by 6 bases, and 6 bases separated the two germline ends. CDR3 size: 12 residues. The CDR3 spells CASSLVGNEQFF. The CDR3 DNA follows: TGTGCCAGCAGCTTGGTCGGCAATGAGCAGTTCTTC.

The chain carries TRBV4-1 and TRBJ2-7, with D perhaps matching TRBD1 (6 bases). The CDR3 sequence is 15 residues long. The germline V gene encodes CDR1 MGHRA and CDR2 YSYEKL. V lost 0 bases, J lost 2 bases, and 11 bases lay in between. The DNA for the CDR3 is TGCGCCAGCAGCCAAGAAGGGGGAAACCCCTACGAGCAGTACTTC. This encodes CASSQEGGNPYEQYF.

The rearrangement joins TRBV30 to TRBJ1-4; D unclear. Between the trimmed V and J ends, which lost 1 base and 6 bases, there was a span of 0 bases. This CDR3 has 10 amino acids. The germline CDR1 and CDR2 sequences are GTSNPN and SVGIG (reference sequence). CDR3 bases: TGTGCCTGGAGTGATGAAAAACTGTTTTTT. Amino acids: CAWSDEKLFF.

This clonotype was found a few times. J is TRBJ2-5 and V is TRBV20-1; D is unclear. CDR1 DFQATT and CDR2 SNEGSKA come from the germline V gene (reference sequence). The V gene lost 1 base and the J gene lost 4 bases, with 4 bases spanning the gap. This CDR3 is built from 11 residues. CDR3 region: CSARVGETQYF. CDR3 in DNA: TGCAGTGCTAGAGTCGGAGAGACCCAGTACTTC.

V gene TRBV5-6 combines with J gene TRBJ1-2; D is ambiguous. Germline CDR1 is SGHDT and CDR2 is YYEEEE. V gave up 3 bases and J gave up 1 base, with 16 bases separating them. This CDR3 has 16 amino acids. The CDR3 reads CASSWRTDTRNYGYTF. CDR3 DNA sequence: TGTGCCAGCAGCTGGCGGACCGATACGCGTAACTATGGCTACACCTTC.

This chain joins TRBV20-1 and TRBJ2-5; no clear D gene. CDR3 length equals 11 residues. In germline, CDR1 is DFQATT, CDR2 SNEGSKA (reference sequence). The V gene lost 6 bases and the J gene lost 3 bases, with 8 bases spanning the gap. CDR3 sequence reads: CSAPLKETQYF. The CDR3 DNA is TGCAGTGCCCCCCTGAAAGAGACCCAGTACTTC.

This chain links TRBV15 with TRBJ2-5; D not certain. Germline V gene sequence: CDR1 LNHNV, CDR2 YYDKDF (reference sequence). V was pared by 5 bases and J by 1 base, with 5 bases between. CDR3 length equals 12 residues. Here the CDR3 reads CATSPSQETQYF. The CDR3 bases are TGTGCCACCAGCCCTTCCCAAGAGACCCAGTACTTC.

The J gene is TRBJ2-5, the V gene TRBV12-3 or TRBV12-4; 8 bases line up with TRBD1. V gave up 3 bases and J gave up 2 bases; unmatched junction bases: 5. CDR3 length: 15 amino acids. CDR3: CASSLGRDRQETQYF. CDR3 sequence (DNA): TGTGCCAGCAGTTTGGGTCGGGACAGGCAAGAGACCCAGTACTTC.

CDR3 in amino acids: CASSLGAGASTDTQYF. CDR3 DNA sequence: TGTGCCAGCAGCTTAGGCGCGGGGGCCAGCACAGATACGCAGTATTTT. This sequence joins TRBV7-8 and TRBJ2-3; D is perhaps TRBD2 (7 bases). Looked up from germline, CDR1 is SGHVS and CDR2 is FQNEAQ. V was cut by 1 base and J by 0 bases, with 11 bases left in between. CDR3 length: 16 amino acids.

The CDR3 loop reads CASSEGLPQPQHF. CDR3 bases: TGTGCCAGCAGTGAGGGACTCCCCCAGCCCCAGCATTTT. The chain carries TRBV6-1 and TRBJ1-5, with a tentative D call TRBD1 (5 bases). Germline CDR1 reads MNHNS; CDR2 reads SASEGT. This CDR3 contains 13 residues. Trimming took off 3 bases at V and 7 bases at J, with 10 bases between the two ends.

The chain carries TRBV3-1 and TRBJ2-7; D call uncertain. Trimming removed 0 bases at V and 3 bases at J, with 12 bases between. This CDR3 contains 15 residues. Germline V gene data show CDR1 as LGHDT and CDR2 as YNNKEL (reference sequence). Written as DNA, the CDR3 is TGTGCCAGCAGCCAAGATGGCGACGTCAGCTACGAGCAGTACTTC. It specifies CASSQDGDVSYEQYF.

The gene calls are TRBV15 and TRBJ2-1; 8 nucleotides match TRBD1. CDR3 length: 18 residues. Trimming removed 3 bases from V and 0 bases from J; junction bases left unmatched: 10. The germline gives CDR1 LNHNV, CDR2 YYDKDF (reference sequence). The CDR3 region is CATSRSQGVSPSYNEQFF. CDR3 nucleotide sequence: TGTGCCACCAGCAGGTCACAGGGGGTTTCACCCTCCTACAATGAGCAGTTCTTC. The variable domain in full, completed from reference TRBV15 and TRBJ2-1, reads DAMVIQNPRYQVTQFGKPVTLSCSQTLNHNVMYWYQQKSSQAPKLLFHYYDKDFNNEADTPDNFQSRRPNTSFCFLDIRSPGLGDTAMYLCATSRSQGVSPSYNEQFFGPGTRLTVL.

V is TRBV7-9 and J is TRBJ1-2; TRBD1 might be the D (5 bases). Trimming removed 5 bases at V and 3 bases at J, with 16 bases between. CDR3 size: 15 residues. The V gene's germline CDR1 is SEHNR and CDR2 FQNEAQ (reference sequence). In DNA, the CDR3 is TGTGCCAGCAGCCCCTACGGGGGGACCGACTATGGCTACACCTTC. It translates to CASSPYGGTDYGYTF.

The chain recombines TRBV5-4 with TRBJ2-4; tentative D call: TRBD1 (6 bases). CDR3 length: 14 amino acids. Trimming removed 1 base from V and 7 bases from J, with 12 bases in between. The germline gives CDR1 SGHNT, CDR2 YYREEE (reference sequence). As DNA, the CDR3 is TGTGCCAGCAGCTTGAGAACCCAGGGGAACATTCAGTACTTC. Translated: CASSLRTQGNIQYF. The full variable domain, in which reference TRBV5-4 and TRBJ2-4 provide the parts outside the CDR3, is ETGVTQSPTHLIKTRGQQVTLRCSSQSGHNTVSWYQQALGQGPQFIFQYYREEENGRGNFPPRFSGLQFPNYSSELNVNALELDDSALYLCASSLRTQGNIQYFGAGTRLSVL.

This chain's CDR3 is CASSLGQVSYGYTF. CDR3 nucleotides: TGTGCCAGCAGCTTGGGACAGGTTTCCTATGGCTACACCTTC. The chain combines TRBV3-1 with TRBJ1-2; 8 bases line up with TRBD1. Per germline, CDR1 LGHDT and CDR2 YNNKEL (reference sequence). This CDR3 has 14 residues. J gave up 4 bases and V 5 bases, and 6 bases lay outside the gene matches. Combining the CDR3 with reference TRBV3-1 and TRBJ1-2 gives the whole variable domain DTAVSQTPKYLVTQMGNDKSIKCEQNLGHDTMYWYKQDSKKFLKIMFSYNNKELIINETVPNRFSPKSPDKAHLNLHINSLELGDSAVYFCASSLGQVSYGYTFGSGTRLTVV.

This clonotype was seen once. The J gene is TRBJ1-6, the V gene TRBV5-1, with TRBD1 as a possible D gene (5 bases). Germline CDR1 is SGHRS and CDR2 is YFSETQ. V lost 1 base and J lost 5, with 16 bases in between. The CDR3 length is 17 residues. Here the CDR3 DNA reads TGCGCCAGCAGCTTGTGGGACCCCCGAGGAGATAATTCACCCCTCCACTTT. This encodes CASSLWDPRGDNSPLHF.

The chain is built from TRBV6-6 and TRBJ2-1, with 8 nucleotides matching TRBD1. The trim removed 5 bases at V and 5 bases at J, leaving 5 bases unmatched. The CDR3 runs to 14 residues. Germline V gene data show CDR1 as MNHNY and CDR2 as SVGAGI (reference sequence). Here the CDR3 reads CASSQGAGHNEQFF. As DNA, the CDR3 is TGTGCCAGCAGTCAGGGGGCAGGGCACAATGAGCAGTTCTTC.

The chain joins TRBV29-1 to TRBJ2-5; D may be TRBD1 (6 bases). Germline V gives CDR1 SQVTM, CDR2 ANQGSEA. CDR3 length: 12 amino acids. The V and J ends lost 4 bases and 4 bases respectively, with 10 bases between them. The CDR3 nucleotides are TGCAGCGTTGCGGTACAGGGAGAGACCCAGTACTTC. This sequence encodes CSVAVQGETQYF.

The chain links TRBV7-8 to TRBJ1-6, with a weak D call TRBD1 (6 bases). CDR1 is SGHVS, CDR2 FQNEAQ, per germline. This CDR3 comprises 14 residues. Trimming removed 5 bases at V and 5 bases at J, with 10 bases between. Here the CDR3 reads CASSPGQHNSPLHF. The CDR3, as DNA: TGTGCCAGCAGCCCCGGACAGCATAATTCACCCCTCCACTTT.